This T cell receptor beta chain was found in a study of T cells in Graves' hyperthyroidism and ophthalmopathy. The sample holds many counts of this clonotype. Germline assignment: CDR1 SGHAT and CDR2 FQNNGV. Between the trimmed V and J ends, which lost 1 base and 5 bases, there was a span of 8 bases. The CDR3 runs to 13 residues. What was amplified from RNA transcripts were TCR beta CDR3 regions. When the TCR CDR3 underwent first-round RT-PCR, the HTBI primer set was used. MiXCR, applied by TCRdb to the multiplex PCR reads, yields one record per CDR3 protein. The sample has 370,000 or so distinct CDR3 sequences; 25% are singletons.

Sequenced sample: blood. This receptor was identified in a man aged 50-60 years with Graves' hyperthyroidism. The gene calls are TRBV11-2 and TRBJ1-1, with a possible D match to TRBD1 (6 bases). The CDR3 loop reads CASSLGDITEAFF. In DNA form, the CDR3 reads TGTGCCAGCAGCTTAGGGGACATTACTGAAGCTTTCTTT. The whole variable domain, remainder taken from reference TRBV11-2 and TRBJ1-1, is EAGVAQSPRYKIIEKRQSVAFWCNPISGHATLYWYQQILGQGPKLLIQFQNNGVVDDSQLPKDRFSAERLKGVDSTLKIQPAKLEDSAVYLCASSLGDITEAFFGQGTRLTVV.